This is a list of T cell receptor beta chains from one sample in a study of Ad26.COV2.S vaccination and SARS-CoV-2 variants. Libraries were prepared by immunoSEQ multiplex PCR; TCRdb keeps only in-frame clonotypes and omits some of them. The sample carries 410,000 or so clones, more than 80% recorded once. The material sequenced was peripheral blood, taken in a trial of Ad26.COV2.S vaccine versus placebo. The receptors originated from a person between 18 and 60 years old who received the Ad26.COV2.S COVID-19 vaccine or a placebo. Both conserved end residues are part of each CDR3. Each record gives: V gene, clone size, J gene, D gene, CDR3 DNA, CDR3 protein. A D gene is named only where the DNA matches it firmly. The listing skips clone size in some rows; elsewhere it reads once, few, many or a size class.

V: TRBV6-5; size: -; J: TRBJ1-6; D: -; DNA: TGTGCCAGCAGACGACAGGAATACTCACCCCTCCACTTT; CDR3: CASRRQEYSPLHF
V: TRBV10-3; size: once; J: TRBJ2-7; D: -; DNA: TGTGCCTCCTACGGAACCTACGAGCAGTACTTC; CDR3: CASYGTYEQYF
V: TRBV5-8; size: -; J: TRBJ2-7; D: -; DNA: TGTGCCAGCAGTGTGGGAGCCATAGAATACGAGCAGTACTTC; CDR3: CASSVGAIEYEQYF
V: TRBV27; size: -; J: TRBJ2-7; D: -; DNA: TGTGCCAGCAGCCCTTACGGATATGCTTCCTACGAGCAGTACTTC; CDR3: CASSPYGYASYEQYF
V: TRBV2; size: -; J: TRBJ1-4; D: -; DNA: TGTGCCAGCAGCCTCTTCGGGGAGTATGGTGAAAAACTGTTTTTT; CDR3: CASSLFGEYGEKLFF
V: TRBV2; size: -; J: TRBJ2-3; D: -; DNA: TGTGCCAGAAAAAAGTCAATTAGCACAGATACGCAGTATTTT; CDR3: CARKKSISTDTQYF
V: TRBV11-2; size: -; J: TRBJ2-7; D: TRBD2; DNA: TGTGCCAGCAGCCCGGGGGGGGCTGGCGGGAGGGCCGAGCAGTACTTC; CDR3: CASSPGGAGGRAEQYF
V: TRBV19; size: -; J: TRBJ2-3; D: TRBD1; DNA: TGTGCCAGTAGTATGGACAGGGGTCAATCTAGCACAGATACGCAGTATTTT; CDR3: CASSMDRGQSSTDTQYF
V: TRBV7-6; size: -; J: TRBJ2-2; D: TRBD2; DNA: TGTGCCAGCAGCTGGGGACTAGCGGGAGACCCGGGCACCGGGGAGCTGTTTTTT; CDR3: CASSWGLAGDPGTGELFF
V: TRBV7-2; size: few; J: TRBJ1-1; D: -; DNA: TGTGCCAGCAGCTTAGACAGGAACACTGAAGCTTTCTTT; CDR3: CASSLDRNTEAFF
V: TRBV19; size: -; J: TRBJ1-4; D: -; DNA: TGTGCCAGTAAGGACCTAAGGAGGGAAAAACTGTTTTTT; CDR3: CASKDLRREKLFF
V: TRBV28; size: once; J: TRBJ1-2; D: -; DNA: TGTGCCAGCATCCAATCCGCGGGGGAAGATAACTATGGCTACACCTTC; CDR3: CASIQSAGEDNYGYTF
V: TRBV7-9; size: -; J: TRBJ2-4; D: -; DNA: TGTGCCAGTCAGCTCTGGGACGGAGGGGAAAACATTCAGTACTTC; CDR3: CASQLWDGGENIQYF
V: TRBV27; size: -; J: TRBJ2-2; D: -; DNA: TGTGCCAGCAGAATGGGACTTAGCACCGGGGAGCTGTTTTTT; CDR3: CASRMGLSTGELFF
V: TRBV3-1/TRBV3-2; size: -; J: TRBJ2-2; D: -; DNA: TGTGCCAGCAGCCAAGTTTCAACGTTCGCGAACACCGGGGAGCTGTTTTTT; CDR3: CASSQVSTFANTGELFF
V: TRBV18; size: -; J: TRBJ2-6; D: TRBD1; DNA: TGTGCCAGCTCACCGGCACCGGGACAGGGAATTCCTGGGGCCAACGTCCTGACTTTC; CDR3: CASSPAPGQGIPGANVLTF
V: TRBV27; size: -; J: TRBJ2-1; D: TRBD2; DNA: TGTGCCAGCAGTGGGGAAACTAGCGGGAGGGCCTACAATGAGCAGTTCTTC; CDR3: CASSGETSGRAYNEQFF
V: TRBV10-3; size: -; J: TRBJ2-6; D: -; DNA: TGTGCCATCAGTGAGGGAGGTGGGGCCAACGTCCTGACTTTC; CDR3: CAISEGGGANVLTF
V: TRBV12-3/TRBV12-4; size: -; J: TRBJ2-3; D: -; DNA: TGTGCCATCCAAACGGGCACAGATACGCAGTATTTT; CDR3: CAIQTGTDTQYF
V: TRBV30; size: -; J: TRBJ2-3; D: TRBD2; DNA: TGTGCCTGGAGGTCTGCGGGAGGTTCAGATACGCAGTATTTT; CDR3: CAWRSAGGSDTQYF
V: TRBV7-2; size: once; J: TRBJ1-6; D: -; DNA: TGTGCCAGCAGCATTTACCGCAGGGGTAATTCACCCCTCCACTTT; CDR3: CASSIYRRGNSPLHF
V: TRBV6-1; size: once; J: TRBJ1-2; D: -; DNA: TGTGCCAGCAGTGAAAATGGGGCAGGGGTTATCTATGGCTACACCTTC; CDR3: CASSENGAGVIYGYTF
V: TRBV7-9; size: -; J: TRBJ1-2; D: -; DNA: TGTGCCAGCAGCCCCCCGGGACTAGATTCTTCGTATGGCTACACCTTC; CDR3: CASSPPGLDSSYGYTF
V: TRBV6-5; size: -; J: TRBJ2-1; D: TRBD2; DNA: TGTGCCAGCAGGTACCGGACTAGCAGTTTTAGCAATGAGCAGTTCTTC; CDR3: CASRYRTSSFSNEQFF
V: TRBV30; size: -; J: TRBJ1-1; D: -; DNA: TGTGCCTGGAGTGCTGTACCGAACACTGAAGCTTTCTTT; CDR3: CAWSAVPNTEAFF
V: TRBV2; size: -; J: TRBJ2-7; D: TRBD1; DNA: TGTGCCAGCCGGACAGGGGGAGCCTACGAGCAGTACTTC; CDR3: CASRTGGAYEQYF
V: TRBV5-4; size: -; J: TRBJ2-7; D: -; DNA: TGTGCCAGCAGCTCCCGGGGGGACAGTCCCTACGAGCAGTACTTC; CDR3: CASSSRGDSPYEQYF
V: TRBV7-7; size: -; J: TRBJ2-2; D: TRBD2; DNA: TGTGCTAGCAGCTTGGGAGGAGGGACTAGCGGCACCGGGGAGCTGTTTTTT; CDR3: CASSLGGGTSGTGELFF
V: TRBV7-2; size: once; J: TRBJ2-7; D: TRBD2; DNA: TGTGCCAGCAGCTTAGATCGGACTAGTGTTGTTTACGAGCAGTACTTC; CDR3: CASSLDRTSVVYEQYF
V: TRBV6-5; size: -; J: TRBJ2-3; D: -; DNA: TGTGCCAGCAGTACCGCGGAGGCAACGCAGTATTTT; CDR3: CASSTAEATQYF
V: TRBV10-2; size: -; J: TRBJ2-7; D: TRBD2; DNA: TGCGCCAGCAGTGCAGATGGAGCGGGAACCCGCGAGCAGTACTTC; CDR3: CASSADGAGTREQYF
V: TRBV25-1; size: -; J: TRBJ2-1; D: -; DNA: TGTGCCAGCAGTTCATTAGGGGCCAACAATGAGCAGTTCTTC; CDR3: CASSSLGANNEQFF
V: TRBV6-1; size: -; J: TRBJ2-1; D: TRBD2; DNA: TGTGCCAGCAGTCAGGGACTAGCGACGAACAATGAGCAGTTCTTC; CDR3: CASSQGLATNNEQFF
V: TRBV5-4; size: -; J: TRBJ2-4; D: -; DNA: TGTGCCAGCACAGAGGCACCTTTAGCCAAAAACATTCAGTACTTC; CDR3: CASTEAPLAKNIQYF
V: TRBV2; size: -; J: TRBJ2-5; D: TRBD2; DNA: TGTGCCAGCAGTGAGGGGGCTAGCGGGAGGTGGACCCAGTACTTC; CDR3: CASSEGASGRWTQYF
V: TRBV19; size: -; J: TRBJ2-5; D: -; DNA: TGTGCCAGTAGCCCTGGTATAGGGGCGCAAGAGACCCAGTACTTC; CDR3: CASSPGIGAQETQYF